This TCR beta chain stems from a study of shared clonotypes between healthy human individuals (dated by TCRdb to the early 2020s). Background on the whole study: A couple of women and three men aged 18 to 49 years were included in the cohort. For each donor, three plates each were used for CD4 naive and CD4 memory, two plates were used for CD8 naive, and one plate was used for CD8 memory. To estimate repertoire size and how much clonotypes are shared between individuals, the study performed deep sequencing of blood TCR repertoires from 4 to 6 healthy adults. To increase sequencing depth and limit assay-specific biases, TCR repertoire library preparation and sequencing were carried out by different laboratories using diverse techniques. Per donor, leukapheresis produced somewhere between about 0.9 and 9.5 billion PBMCs.

To note about this clone: The antigen this receptor binds is unknown. No much larger clonotype is one base removed from it; base qualities were not supplied.

Using the deep immunoSEQ assay, TCR CDR3 regions were amplified from genomic DNA by multiplex PCR. Extracted genomic DNA from each cell subset was distributed evenly across all wells of several immunoSEQ 96-well plates, and each plate was treated as a replicate. For sorted subsets, approximately 210 ng of genomic DNA, equivalent to 30,000 or so T cell genomes, went into each replicate PCR. Purified libraries were quantified with a Qubit 3.0 fluorometer, sized on a Bioanalyzer 2100, and re-quantified with the KAPA Library Quantification kit. Each immunoSEQ 96-well plate was sequenced on its own single-read 150-cycle Illumina NextSeq 550 flow cell. In the paper's pipeline: Because only junctional sequences without quality scores were contained in the immunoSEQ output, filtering matching that applied to full-length reads could not be performed. Sequences were annotated with PyIR, a Python wrapper for IgBLAST v1.9, and V/J genes and CDR3 were assigned using IMGT germline references. Reads were filtered out if the reads had weak V/J assignments (E-value above 1e-6), no CDR3, stop codons, out-of-frame junctions, or ambiguous translated residues. V3J clonotypes were defined as sequences sharing an identical inferred V gene, J gene, and CDR3 amino acid sequence. To compute the percentage overlap between repertoires, the number of shared unique clonotypes was divided by the size of the smaller repertoire. Three approaches were used to assess repertoire richness: RTK rarefaction, the Chao1 estimator, and Recon v2.1 estimates of unobserved clonotypes. Generation probabilities for all TCRbeta clonotypes obtained by the gDNA method from a handful of donors were computed using OLGA. TCRdb obtained this table from immuneACCESS and retained in-frame rearrangements with V and J assigned. These tables miss some clones; where compared with another copy, unresolved V genes account for less than half of the shortfall, and the remainder is unexplained. V, J and clone size derive from that table, while D and trimming were established from the DNA sequence. The sample table lists 550,000 to 750,000 clones, 90% to 95% of them with a count of one. The ten largest clonotypes hold approximately 24% of the sample.

Relative to germline, V is 3 bases shorter and J is 6 bases shorter, with 21 bases between their ends. CDR1 and CDR2, looked up from the germline V gene (reference sequence), are LNHNV and YYDKDF. The CDR3 measures 17 amino acids from cysteine to phenylalanine. This entry keeps only the CDR3 DNA: 51 bases, framed from base 1. For the CD8 naive samples, CD45RO-negative cells were positively selected for CCR7, yielding a CD45RA+CCR7+ population from which TemRA cells were excluded. Healthy HIV-negative adults with no recently reported acute infections or vaccinations were included as donors. Every donor was a Caucasian adult living in Nashville, Tennessee, USA. Blood was collected by leukapheresis, and PBMCs were isolated by Ficoll-Histopaque density gradient centrifugation and then cryopreserved in liquid nitrogen vapor phase. Purity and quantity of every magnetically sorted T cell population were checked by analytical flow cytometry. From each sorted fraction, genomic DNA was isolated and quantified by UV absorbance on a Nanodrop 2000c.

Study-wide findings and limitations: Even with the large sequencing depth, rarefaction of the sorted-subset datasets indicated that sequencing was incomplete. Sampling was limited to blood, and TCR repertoires in tissue likely differ from TCR repertoires in blood. Pairwise subsampling led to the expectation that sequencing depth would affect the degree of clonotype sharing among donors. The genetic and exposure-history diversity represented was limited by the small number of donors. Naive subsets generally had larger estimated clonotype richness than memory subsets did. Approximately 5% of naive CD4, more than 3% of naive CD8, approximately 2% of memory CD4, and 0.35% to 0.4% of memory CD8 clonotypes were shared across four donors. Clonotypes shared by all four sorted-subset donors showed higher generation probabilities than non-shared clonotypes.

The specimen sequenced was naive CD8+ T cells sorted from blood. The intended sense of this specimen's cell subset or site label: CD45RA+CCR7+. The sequence derives from a man younger than 40 in good health. The rearrangement joined TRBV15 to TRBJ2-1, with the D gene tentatively TRBD1 or TRBD2, based on 5 matching bases in each. Here the CDR3 is given as CATSRVPLADRGNEQFF. The sequenced DNA: TGTGCCACCAGCAGGGTTCCTCTAGCAGACAGAGGCAATGAGCAGTTCTTC.